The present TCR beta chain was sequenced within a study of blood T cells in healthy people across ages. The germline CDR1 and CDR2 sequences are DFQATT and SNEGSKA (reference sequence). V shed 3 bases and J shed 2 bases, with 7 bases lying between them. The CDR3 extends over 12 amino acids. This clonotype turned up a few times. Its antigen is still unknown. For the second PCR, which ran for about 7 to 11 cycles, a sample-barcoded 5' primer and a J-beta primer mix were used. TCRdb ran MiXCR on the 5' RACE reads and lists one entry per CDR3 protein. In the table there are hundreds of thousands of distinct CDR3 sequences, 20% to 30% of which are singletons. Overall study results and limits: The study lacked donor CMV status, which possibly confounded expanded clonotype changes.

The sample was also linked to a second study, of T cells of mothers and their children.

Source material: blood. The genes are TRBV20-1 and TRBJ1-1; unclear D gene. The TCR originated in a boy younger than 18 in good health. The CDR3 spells CSASQTNTEAFF. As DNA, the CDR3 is TGCAGTGCTAGTCAGACAAACACTGAAGCTTTCTTT.